The sequence of this T cell receptor (beta chain) was determined in a study of cytomegalovirus exposure and HLA in healthy donors. Study-wide background: Early released data comprised tens of millions of unique TCRs from HLA-typed donors.

Trimming removed 0 bases from V and 1 base from J, with 18 bases in between. Germline values: CDR1 KGHSH, CDR2 LQKENI. The length of the CDR3 is 18 residues. Overall study findings and caveats: TCR beta V segments were, for the most part, productive about 87% or about 30% of the time in an earlier analysis. Reportedly, fewer N-insertions than the approximately 700-donor mean appeared in an Asian-associated ancestry cluster in a later analysis.

The primer mix had 60 Vbeta and 13 Jbeta primers. Using immunoSEQ multiplex PCR, the repertoire was profiled, and TCRdb retains in-frame clones only, with some absent. This sample carries around 75,000 clones, approximately 78% of them seen once, and the ten largest clones take 3% to 3.5%. This clone was counted between two and nine times. Its antigen remains unidentified. The chain employs TRBV18 and TRBJ1-1; TRBD1 is a possible D gene (5 bases). The clonotype comes from a man aged 35 to 55 in good health and CMV-seronegative. The specimen was PBMCs. CDR3 sequence: CASSPPGIRRTQNTEAFF. CDR3 in DNA: TGTGCCAGCTCACCACCGGGGATACGTCGGACACAGAACACTGAAGCTTTCTTT.